This T cell receptor beta chain was sequenced for a study of T cell responses to AZD1222 COVID-19 vaccine (dated by TCRdb to the early 2020s). In the study overall: AZD1222 recipients with second doses at about 4 weeks or about 12 weeks were pooled, because spike-specific TCR depth and breadth did not differ between schedules. TCR sequencing covered over 230 trial participants: 200 to 220 given two doses of AZD1222 and some 25 given two doses of MenACWY control vaccine. Trial participants were enrolled by age into 18-55, 56-69 and 70-plus year subgroups, with around 150, 28 and 57 TCR-sequenced participants respectively. Study-level results and caveats: Conclusions about previously exposed vaccinees are limited because only six or seven AZD1222 recipients were SARS-CoV-2 seropositive at baseline. Vaccine-associated CD4 TCRs spanned the whole spike protein, with dominant responses in regions 160-218 and 743-854. Reportedly, close to half of the unique spike-specific TCRs recognized epitopes lying outside the regions that are mutated in the B.1.351 and B.1.1.7 variants. In the small 56-69-year group, the increase in depth fell short of significance, most likely because of low power. Participants were mostly white British and included more females than males, and it was suggested by the authors that clonal diversity may have been underestimated. After two AZD1222 doses, spike-specific TCR breadth and depth were significantly higher than at day 0 and than in MenACWY recipients. No day 14 peak-response samples were available, so repertoires were characterized only after the peak T cell response.

The time point tag for this specimen amounts to: baseline before first vaccination. Samples from vaccinated people were obtained from the UK trials COV001 and COV002, which included a single-blind randomized controlled phase 2/3 trial of AZD1222 (ChAdOx1 nCoV-19) in healthy adults. Trial participant PBMC samples were collected at day 0 and day 28 after the second dose for TCRbeta chain sequencing. The CDR3 regions of human TCRbeta chains were subjected to immunosequencing. On the authors' methods: Repertoire TCRs were checked for matches against a reference library of SARS-CoV-2-specific TCRs that had been generated using the MIRA antigen-specificity platform. Breadth meant the fraction of unique TCRs that were SARS-CoV-2-associated, whereas depth meant the fraction of total T cells that were SARS-CoV-2-associated. Each spike-specific TCR was assigned to its reactive spike region and to a CD4 or CD8 class using the MIRA data. Log10-transformed breadth and depth values were compared by one-way ANOVA with Sidak's multiple comparisons tests. TCRdb holds this immuneACCESS table with in-frame rearrangements only. Some clones are missing; in checked studies, unresolved V genes explain under half, and the rest has no known cause. V, J and clone size reflect that table, while D and trimming were determined from the DNA. The sample has about 160,000 clones on record, 88% of them singletons. Clones ranked in the top ten supply more than 5.5% of the sample.

V is pared back by 3 bases and J by 1 base, with 9 bases lying between the germline termini. As encoded in the germline V gene, CDR1 is MNHEY while CDR2 is SVGEGT. The CDR3, cysteine through phenylalanine, is 14 amino acids long. The entry retains the CDR3 DNA only, 42 bases that are in frame from base 1. Comment on this clone: The antigen this receptor binds is unknown. It has no much larger one-base neighbor in the sample; base qualities were not kept.

The sample was peripheral blood, taken on day 0 of AZD1222 vaccination. This TCR was recovered from an adult in good health. The rearranged chain carries TRBV6-2 or TRBV6-3 and TRBJ1-1, with no D gene named confidently. At the DNA level, the sequence is TGTGCCAGCAGTTATAGACGGGGGAACACTGAAGCTTTCTTT. It is translated as CASSYRRGNTEAFF.